This entry features one T cell receptor (beta chain) sequence. The antigen remains undetermined. The same CDR3 also results from other DNA sequences found in this sample. CDR1 SGHRS and CDR2 YFSETQ come from the germline V gene. This CDR3 spans 14 amino acids. Germline trimming cut 4 bases from V and 7 bases from J; bases unmatched to any gene: 5. Libraries were prepared by immunoSEQ multiplex PCR; TCRdb keeps only in-frame clonotypes and omits some of them. The sample has around 130,000 clones, about nine tenths seen once. The sample originates from a study of CD4+ T cells in melanoma. Overall study results and limits: A reported correlation linked neoantigen-specific CD4+ T cells to CD8+, macrophage and B cell function. In melanoma, neoantigen-specific CD4+ T cells reportedly differed in differentiation state.

The genes are TRBV5-1 and TRBJ1-4, with TRBD1 matching over 9 bases. The receptor's source is a human donor with melanoma. CDR3 sequence (DNA): TGCGCCAGCAGCCCGACAGGGGGGGGTGAAAAACTGTTTTTT. Its protein is CASSPTGGGEKLFF.